The 28 T cell receptor beta chains in this list originate from one sample, sequenced in a study of vaccination and CD4 T cells after COVID-19. The Oncomine TCR Beta short-read assay generated sequence data from the DNA of cultured CD4+ T cells. TCRdb re-called the PCR reads through MiXCR, storing one row per CDR3 protein. The data show about 17,000 distinct CDR3 sequences, with roughly 60% seen just once and roughly 11% held by the top ten. As to treatment: roughly ten-day PBMC culture with coronavirus spike peptide pools or control peptides (ViraFEST assay). These receptors' antigens are unknown. Source material: CD4+ T cells from blood, cultured in vitro. The receptors originated from a human donor who had recovered from COVID-19.

The J gene is TRBJ1-2, the V gene TRBV19; D unresolved. The CDR3 is made up of 14 amino acids. Germline V lookup: CDR1 LNHDA, CDR2 SQIVND (reference sequence). Trimming cost V 3 bases and J 11 bases, with 19 bases left between them. For the CDR3, the DNA is TGTGCCAGTAGTATCCGCGCGGAGTCCGCGGGGTACACCTTC. Amino acids: CASSIRAESAGYTF.

The chain joins TRBV20-1 to TRBJ2-3; D is possibly TRBD2 (6 bases). This CDR3 contains 14 residues. Germline CDR1 reads DFQATT; CDR2 reads SNEGSKA (reference sequence). The V end lost 8 bases, the J end lost 2 bases, and 17 bases lay between the germline ends. The CDR3 protein is CSSTPGLLTDTQYF. The CDR3 DNA sequence: TGCAGTTCGACCCCGGGACTTCTCACAGATACGCAGTATTTT.

V and J are TRBV20-1 and TRBJ1-1; 11 bases fit TRBD1. CDR1 and CDR2 from the germline V gene are DFQATT and SNEGSKA (reference sequence). The CDR3 loop spans 14 amino acids. The ends lost 7 bases at V and 2 bases at J; junction bases unmatched: 6. CDR3 bases: TGCAGTGTCCCGGACAGGGGGCTAAACACTGAAGCTTTCTTT. Translation gives CSVPDRGLNTEAFF.

The chain recombines TRBV5-6 with TRBJ1-5, with D perhaps matching TRBD1 (6 bases). Germline V gene lookup returns CDR1 SGHDT and CDR2 YYEEEE. The ends were cut back, 1 base at V and 1 base at J, with 9 bases in the middle. This CDR3 spans 15 amino acids. The CDR3 bases are TGTGCCAGCAGCTTGAGTGGGACAAGCAATCAGCCCCAGCATTTT. Its protein is CASSLSGTSNQPQHF.

The chain combines TRBV6-1 with TRBJ2-1, with D perhaps TRBD1 (6 bases). Germline lookup yields CDR1 MNHNS and CDR2 SASEGT. Trimming left V 2 bases short and J 13 bases short, with 9 bases between. The CDR3 consists of 11 residues. CDR3 sequence reads: CASSENGGQFF. CDR3 coding DNA: TGTGCCAGCAGTGAAAATGGGGGCCAGTTCTTC.

This clonotype has more than one count but fewer than ten. CDR3 DNA sequence: TGCAGTGCACGCAAAACTAGCGGGAGGGCTTGGGAGCAGTTCTTC. It specifies CSARKTSGRAWEQFF. The rearrangement links TRBV20-1 to TRBJ2-1; 13 bases fit TRBD2. Germline CDR1 is DFQATT and CDR2 is SNEGSKA (reference sequence). There are 15 residues in the CDR3. With 6 bases clipped from V and 10 bases from J, the junction kept 12 bases outside the gene matches.

V and J are TRBV20-1 and TRBJ2-2, with no clear D. Between the trimmed V and J ends, which lost 3 bases and 4 bases, there was a span of 12 bases. Germline CDR1 is DFQATT and CDR2 is SNEGSKA (reference sequence). This CDR3 is built from 14 residues. The DNA for the CDR3 is TGCAGTGCTAGTGAGTACGGAGCCACCGGGGAGCTGTTTTTT. Its translation is CSASEYGATGELFF.

V and J are TRBV20-1 and TRBJ1-2; 9 nucleotides line up with TRBD1. The CDR3 has 14 amino acids. CDR1 DFQATT and CDR2 SNEGSKA come from the germline V gene (reference sequence). After removal of 4 bases from V and 6 bases from J, the junction contained 9 bases not matched to a gene. The CDR3, as DNA: TGCAGTGCTACTCCGACAGGGGGTCCCCATGGCTACACCTTC. It specifies CSATPTGGPHGYTF.

The V gene is TRBV2, the J gene TRBJ1-2; TRBD1 is a possible D gene (5 bases). The CDR3 is 13 residues long. Between the trimmed V and J ends, which lost 4 bases and 5 bases, there was a span of 11 bases. Germline loops: CDR1 SNHLY, CDR2 FYNNEI. This CDR3 is CASSGDLGYGYTF. The DNA for the CDR3 is TGTGCCAGCAGTGGGGACCTGGGATATGGCTACACCTTC.

This clonotype has a handful of counts. The rearrangement joins TRBV7-9 to TRBJ2-3, with D perhaps matching TRBD2 (7 bases). The CDR3 covers 14 residues. CDR1 and CDR2 from the germline V gene are SEHNR and FQNEAQ (reference sequence). The V and J ends lost 7 bases and 3 bases respectively, with 14 bases between them. CDR3 nucleotide sequence: TGTGCCAGCATGGGGGGGGGCTTTACAGATACGCAGTATTTT. It specifies CASMGGGFTDTQYF. The full variable domain, with the rest looked up from reference TRBV7-9 and TRBJ2-3, is DTGVSQNPRHKITKRGQNVTFRCDPISEHNRLYWYRQTLGQGPEFLTYFQNEAQLEKSRLLSDRFSAERPKGSFSTLEIQRTEQGDSAMYLCASMGGGFTDTQYFGPGTRLTVL.

V gene TRBV19 combines with J gene TRBJ2-1, with D possibly matching TRBD2 (6 bases). The CDR3 runs 13 residues. The germline V gene encodes CDR1 LNHDA and CDR2 SQIVND (reference sequence). V lost 7 bases and J lost 7, with 14 bases in between. The CDR3 protein is CASTLGLTNEQFF. The CDR3 DNA reads as TGTGCCAGTACCCTGGGACTTACTAATGAGCAGTTCTTC.

This clonotype was seen only once. V and J are TRBV12-3 or TRBV12-4 and TRBJ2-5; TRBD1 matches at 7 bases. V trimming: 3 bases; J trimming: 2 bases; junction bases outside the gene matches: 6. The CDR3 extends over 15 amino acids. The CDR3, as DNA: TGTGCCAGCAGTTTCTGGGACAGACCGCAAGAGACCCAGTACTTC. Its translation: CASSFWDRPQETQYF.

There are a few counts of this clonotype. The gene calls are TRBV29-1 and TRBJ1-5; a possible D gene is TRBD1 (5 bases). CDR1 SQVTM and CDR2 ANQGSEA come from the germline V gene. V shed 4 bases and J shed 3 bases, with 7 bases lying between them. This CDR3 comprises 12 residues. The CDR3 coding sequence is TGCAGCGTTGGGGACTACAATCAGCCCCAGCATTTT. Its translation is CSVGDYNQPQHF.

The rearrangement links TRBV7-9 to TRBJ1-5, with D unclear. In germline, CDR1 is SEHNR, CDR2 FQNEAQ (reference sequence). The CDR3 extends over 16 amino acids. With 0 bases removed from V and 0 bases from J, the gap between germline ends came to 9 bases. CDR3 nucleotides: TGTGCCAGCAGCTTAGCGTCGGACGTTAGCAATCAGCCCCAGCATTTT. Translation: CASSLASDVSNQPQHF. The variable domain in full, with the rest retrieved from reference TRBV7-9 and TRBJ1-5, is DTGVSQNPRHKITKRGQNVTFRCDPISEHNRLYWYRQTLGQGPEFLTYFQNEAQLEKSRLLSDRFSAERPKGSFSTLEIQRTEQGDSAMYLCASSLASDVSNQPQHFGDGTRLSIL.

This clonotype showed up just a few times. The rearrangement joins TRBV7-8 to TRBJ1-2; D is unresolved. V gave up 1 base and J gave up 8 bases, with 17 bases separating them. The CDR3 covers 15 residues. CDR1 SGHVS and CDR2 FQNEAQ come from the germline V gene. This chain's CDR3 is CASSLEFMGMRGYTF. In DNA form, the CDR3 reads TGTGCCAGCAGCTTAGAGTTTATGGGGATGCGGGGCTACACCTTC.

The V and J genes are TRBV10-2 and TRBJ2-1, with D possibly being TRBD2 (5 bases). The germline V gene encodes CDR1 WSHSY and CDR2 SAAADI. V was clipped by 6 bases and J by 2 bases, with 20 bases between them. CDR3 length: 17 amino acids. The CDR3 sequence is CASSIPSGSGAYNEQFF. The CDR3 DNA reads TGCGCCAGCAGCATACCGAGTGGGAGTGGGGCCTACAATGAGCAGTTCTTC.

V usage is TRBV19 and J usage is TRBJ2-5, with D possibly TRBD1 on 6 matching bases. The CDR3 contains 14 residues. Trimming removed 5 bases at V and 2 bases at J, with 12 bases between. CDR1 and CDR2 from the germline V gene are LNHDA and SQIVND (reference sequence). CDR3 bases: TGTGCCAGTAGTGTCAGGGGACGACAAGAGACCCAGTACTTC. This sequence encodes CASSVRGRQETQYF.

J is TRBJ2-2 and V is TRBV12-3 or TRBV12-4; 9 nucleotides align to TRBD2. This CDR3 spans 18 amino acids. Unmatched junction bases numbered 10, after V lost 5 bases and J lost 0 bases. The CDR3, as DNA: TGTGCCAGCAGTCCTCAGACGCTAGCGGGAACGAACACCGGGGAGCTGTTTTTT. Protein: CASSPQTLAGTNTGELFF.

This clonotype has just a few counts. The limits of the CDR3 on the DNA are not certain, so only TCRdb's listed CDR3 is given. V is TRBV27 and J is TRBJ2-7; the listed D gene, TRBD1, was not tested against the DNA. From its first to its last residue, the CDR3 has 24 amino acids. Germline lookup yields CDR1 MNHEY and CDR2 SMNVEV (reference sequence). The CDR3 reads CASTNQTSMYLCASIGTYPREQYF.

The DNA for the CDR3 is TGTGCCAGCAGCCTAAGGGGCGGGGGGCCCGATGGCTACACCTTC. It specifies CASSLRGGGPDGYTF. The J gene is TRBJ1-2, the V gene TRBV7-9; weak D call: TRBD1 (6 bases). V was trimmed by 5 bases and J by 6 bases, leaving 19 bases between them. This CDR3 is 15 amino acids long. Germline CDR1 and CDR2: SEHNR and FQNEAQ (reference sequence).

V usage is TRBV9 and J usage is TRBJ2-5; 8 positions agree with TRBD2. Trimming took 2 bases from V and 5 from J; bases not matched to a gene: 11. The CDR3 covers 16 residues. The germline V gene encodes CDR1 SGDLS and CDR2 YYNGEE. Here the CDR3 reads CASSVRGGRGSETQYF. DNA of the CDR3: TGTGCCAGCAGCGTGCGCGGGGGGAGAGGATCTGAGACCCAGTACTTC.

The V and J genes are TRBV30 and TRBJ2-1, with D possibly being TRBD2 (7 bases). V shed 4 bases and J shed 9 bases, with 16 bases lying between them. The CDR3 totals 13 residues. Germline V gene lookup returns CDR1 GTSNPN and CDR2 SVGIG (reference sequence). Written as DNA, the CDR3 is TGTGCCTGGACGGCGGGGGCCGGGCGTGAGCAGTTCTTC. It yields the protein CAWTAGAGREQFF.

This chain uses TRBV7-9 with TRBJ1-3; D ambiguous. The length of the CDR3 is 13 residues. Germline V lookup: CDR1 SEHNR, CDR2 FQNEAQ (reference sequence). The ends were cut back, 5 bases at V and 8 bases at J, with 13 bases in the middle. Here the CDR3 DNA reads TGTGCCAGCAGCACCTTGGGCGGATACACCATATATTTT. This gives the protein CASSTLGGYTIYF.

This chain uses TRBV4-2 with TRBJ1-2, with unresolved D. The CDR3 spans 11 residues. The ends were cut back, 11 bases at V and 2 bases at J, with 9 bases in the middle. Germline V CDR1 and CDR2: LGHNA, YNFKEQ. CDR3 sequence reads: CALKWNYGYTF. DNA for the CDR3: TGTGCCCTCAAGTGGAACTATGGCTACACCTTC.

The rearrangement uses TRBV30 and TRBJ1-1; 7 bases match TRBD1. V was clipped by 6 bases and J by 2 bases; unmatched bases: 12. The CDR3 has 15 amino acids. The V gene's germline CDR1 is GTSNPN and CDR2 SVGIG (reference sequence). As DNA, the CDR3 is TGTGCCTGTGCCAGGGGGGCCTCGCCTAACACTGAAGCTTTCTTT. This gives the protein CACARGASPNTEAFF.

In its sample, this clonotype was seen a few times. The J gene is TRBJ2-5, the V gene TRBV24-1; 8 nucleotides match TRBD1. This CDR3 has 12 amino acids. The germline V gene encodes CDR1 KGHDR and CDR2 SFDVKD. V was pared by 7 bases and J by 7 bases, with 4 bases of the junction left unmatched. CDR3: CATSQGARTQYF. The DNA of the CDR3 is TGTGCCACCAGCCAGGGGGCGAGGACCCAGTACTTC.

This clonotype has just a few counts. Here the CDR3 DNA reads TGCGCCAGCAGCTGGGAGGACGCAGGGGTGGGCTACACCTTC. Its protein product is CASSWEDAGVGYTF. This rearrangement joins TRBV5-1 to TRBJ1-2; tentative D call: TRBD1 (6 bases). CDR1 and CDR2 from the germline V gene are SGHRS and YFSETQ. V dropped 3 bases and J dropped 8 bases, with 17 bases sitting between them. The CDR3 totals 14 residues.

The J gene is TRBJ2-7, the V gene TRBV18; TRBD1 aligns across 10 bases. The CDR3 spans 13 residues. J gave up 4 bases and V 5 bases, and 2 bases lay outside the gene matches. Germline V gene lookup returns CDR1 KGHSH and CDR2 LQKENI. The CDR3 loop reads CASSRDRGYEQYF. CDR3 in DNA: TGTGCCAGCTCAAGGGACAGGGGTTACGAGCAGTACTTC.